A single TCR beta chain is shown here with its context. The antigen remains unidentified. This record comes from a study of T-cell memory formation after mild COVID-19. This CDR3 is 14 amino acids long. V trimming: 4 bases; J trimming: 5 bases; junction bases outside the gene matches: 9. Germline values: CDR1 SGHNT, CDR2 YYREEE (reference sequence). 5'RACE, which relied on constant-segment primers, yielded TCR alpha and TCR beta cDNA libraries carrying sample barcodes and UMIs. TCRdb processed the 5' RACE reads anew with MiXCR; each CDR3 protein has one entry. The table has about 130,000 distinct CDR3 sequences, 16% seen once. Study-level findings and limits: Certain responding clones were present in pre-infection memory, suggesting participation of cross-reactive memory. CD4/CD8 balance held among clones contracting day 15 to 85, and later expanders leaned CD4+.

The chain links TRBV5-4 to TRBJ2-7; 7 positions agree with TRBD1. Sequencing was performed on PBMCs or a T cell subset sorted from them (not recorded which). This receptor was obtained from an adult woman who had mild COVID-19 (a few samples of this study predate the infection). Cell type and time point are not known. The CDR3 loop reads CASSPGTVADEQYF. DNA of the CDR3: TGTGCCAGCAGCCCCGGGACAGTCGCCGACGAGCAGTACTTC.